This TCR beta chain derives from a study of long-term antiretroviral therapy in people with HIV. Study outcomes and limitations: Repertoire dominance by clones expanded before ART was seen at all time points. An increase in diversity followed ART, yet levels stayed below transplant donor controls. There were no data on ART adherence, viral resistance or therapy changes, a gap that limits inferences about post-ART repertoire changes.

Researchers report immunoSEQ v3.0 was run at survey level. The method was immunoSEQ multiplex PCR; TCRdb's version includes in-frame clones alone and lacks a portion of them. The sample lists fewer than 35,000 clones, 70% to 90% seen once, with roughly 4.4% in the top ten. About this clone: What it binds is not known.

Per donor, a minimum of one pre-ART and a minimum of two post-ART PBMC samples were available. CDR3 length equals 15 residues. The ends lost 3 bases at V and 0 bases at J; junction bases unmatched: 3. The germline gives CDR1 SGDLS, CDR2 YYNGEE. This sequence was found in a man between 18 and 29 years old with HIV. The chain carries TRBV9 and TRBJ2-1; TRBD2 aligns across 7 bases. The sequencing used unsorted PBMCs, collected about 3.5 years after starting antiretroviral therapy. The CDR3 loop is CASSAGGSSYNEQFF. CDR3 DNA sequence: TGTGCCAGCAGCGCCGGGGGGAGCTCCTACAATGAGCAGTTCTTC.